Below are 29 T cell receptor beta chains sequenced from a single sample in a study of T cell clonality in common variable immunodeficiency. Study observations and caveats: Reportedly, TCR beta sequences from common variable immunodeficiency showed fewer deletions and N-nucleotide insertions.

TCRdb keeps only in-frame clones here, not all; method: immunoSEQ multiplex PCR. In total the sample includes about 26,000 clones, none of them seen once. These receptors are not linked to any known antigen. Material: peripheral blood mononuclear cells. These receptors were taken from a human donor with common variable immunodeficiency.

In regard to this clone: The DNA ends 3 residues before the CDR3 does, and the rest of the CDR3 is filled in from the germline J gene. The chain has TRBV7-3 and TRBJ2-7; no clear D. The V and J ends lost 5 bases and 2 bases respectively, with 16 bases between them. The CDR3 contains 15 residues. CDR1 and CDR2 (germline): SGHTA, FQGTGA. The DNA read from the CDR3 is TGTGCCAGCAGCGCCTTTAGTCCGGGTCCCTACGAG. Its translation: CASSAFSPGPYE. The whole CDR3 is CASSAFSPGPYEQYF.

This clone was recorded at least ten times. CDR3 bases read: TGTGCCTGGAGTCCCTCCGACAGGGTCAATCAGCCC. It yields the protein CAWSPSDRVNQP. The whole CDR3 protein is CAWSPSDRVNQPQHF. The rearrangement links TRBV30 to TRBJ1-5, with 7 nucleotides matching TRBD1. With the read ending 3 residues before the CDR3 end, the germline J gene is used to fill in that end. In germline, CDR1 is GTSNPN, CDR2 SVGIG (reference sequence). The CDR3 spans 15 residues. V lost 2 bases, J lost 3 bases, and 7 bases stayed unmatched.

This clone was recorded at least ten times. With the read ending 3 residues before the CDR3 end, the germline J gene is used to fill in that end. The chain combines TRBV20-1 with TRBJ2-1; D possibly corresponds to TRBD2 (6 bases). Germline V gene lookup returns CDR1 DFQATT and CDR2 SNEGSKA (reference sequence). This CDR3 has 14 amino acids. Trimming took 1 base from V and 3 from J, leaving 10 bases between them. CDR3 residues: CSARVWRGYNEQFF. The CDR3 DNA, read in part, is TGCAGTGCTAGAGTTTGGAGGGGCTACAATGAG.

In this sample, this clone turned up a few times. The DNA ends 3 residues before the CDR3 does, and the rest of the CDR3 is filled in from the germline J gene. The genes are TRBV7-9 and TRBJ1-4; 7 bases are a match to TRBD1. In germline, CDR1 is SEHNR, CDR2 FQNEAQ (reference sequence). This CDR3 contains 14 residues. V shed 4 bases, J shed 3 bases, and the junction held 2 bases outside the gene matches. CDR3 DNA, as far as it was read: TGTGCCAGCAGCTCACAGGGGCCTAATGAAAAA. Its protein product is CASSSQGPNEK. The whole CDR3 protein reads CASSSQGPNEKLFF. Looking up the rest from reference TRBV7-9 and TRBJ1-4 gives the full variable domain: DTGVSQNPRHKITKRGQNVTFRCDPISEHNRLYWYRQTLGQGPEFLTYFQNEAQLEKSRLLSDRFSAERPKGSFSTLEIQRTEQGDSAMYLCASSSQGPNEKLFFGSGTQLSVL.

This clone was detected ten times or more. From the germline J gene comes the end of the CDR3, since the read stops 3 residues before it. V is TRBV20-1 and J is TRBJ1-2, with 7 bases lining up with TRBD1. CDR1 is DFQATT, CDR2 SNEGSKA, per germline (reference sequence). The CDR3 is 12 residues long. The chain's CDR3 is CSAHEQGRGYTF. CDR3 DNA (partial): TGCAGTGCCCACGAACAGGGGCGGGGC.

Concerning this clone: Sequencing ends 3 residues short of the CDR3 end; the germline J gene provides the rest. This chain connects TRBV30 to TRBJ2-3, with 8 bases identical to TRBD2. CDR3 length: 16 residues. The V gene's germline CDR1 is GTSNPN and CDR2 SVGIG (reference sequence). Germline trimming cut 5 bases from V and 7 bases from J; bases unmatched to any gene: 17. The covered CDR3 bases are TGTGCCTGGGGAGAGGGTAGCGGGAACGTCGTAAATACG. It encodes CAWGEGSGNVVNT. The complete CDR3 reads CAWGEGSGNVVNTQYF.

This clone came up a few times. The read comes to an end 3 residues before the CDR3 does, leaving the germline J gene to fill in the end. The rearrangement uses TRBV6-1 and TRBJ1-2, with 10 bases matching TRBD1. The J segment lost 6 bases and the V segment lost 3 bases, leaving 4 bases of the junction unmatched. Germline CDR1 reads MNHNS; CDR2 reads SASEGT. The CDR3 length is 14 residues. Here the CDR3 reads CASSELGQGDGYTF. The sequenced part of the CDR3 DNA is TGTGCCAGCAGTGAGTTAGGACAGGGGGATGGC.

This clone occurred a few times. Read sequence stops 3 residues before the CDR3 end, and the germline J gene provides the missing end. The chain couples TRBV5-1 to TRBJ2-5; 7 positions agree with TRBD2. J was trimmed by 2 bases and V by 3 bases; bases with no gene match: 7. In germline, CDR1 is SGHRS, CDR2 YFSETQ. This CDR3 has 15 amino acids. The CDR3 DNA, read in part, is TGCGCCAGCAGCTGGGGGGGGGTAGCGCAAGAGACC. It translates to CASSWGGVAQET. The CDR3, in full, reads CASSWGGVAQETQYF. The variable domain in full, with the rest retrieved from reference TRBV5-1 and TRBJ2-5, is KAGVTQTPRYLIKTRGQQVTLSCSPISGHRSVSWYQQTPGQGLQFLFEYFSETQRNKGNFPGRFSGRQFSNSRSEMNVSTLELGDSALYLCASSWGGVAQETQYFGPGTRLLVL.

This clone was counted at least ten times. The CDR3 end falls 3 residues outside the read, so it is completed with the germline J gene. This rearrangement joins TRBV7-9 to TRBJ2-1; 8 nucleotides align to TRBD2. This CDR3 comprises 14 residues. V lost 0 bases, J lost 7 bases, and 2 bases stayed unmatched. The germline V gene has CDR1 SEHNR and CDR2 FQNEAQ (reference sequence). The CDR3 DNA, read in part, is TGTGCCAGCAGCTTAGCCGGGGGGGTAAATGAG. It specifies CASSLAGGVNE. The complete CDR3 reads CASSLAGGVNEQFF.

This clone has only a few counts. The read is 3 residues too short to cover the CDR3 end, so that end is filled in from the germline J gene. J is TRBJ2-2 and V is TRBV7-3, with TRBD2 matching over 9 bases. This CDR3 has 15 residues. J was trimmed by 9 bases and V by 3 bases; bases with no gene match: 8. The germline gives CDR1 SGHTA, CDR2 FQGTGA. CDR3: CASSLGLAASRELFF. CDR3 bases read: TGTGCCAGCAGCTTGGGACTAGCAGCTTCCCGGGAG. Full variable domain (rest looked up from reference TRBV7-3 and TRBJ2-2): GAGVSQTPSNKVTEKGKYVELRCDPISGHTALYWYRQSLGQGPEFLIYFQGTGAADDSGLPNDRFFAVRPEGSVSTLKIQRTERGDSAVYLCASSLGLAASRELFFGEGSRLTVL.

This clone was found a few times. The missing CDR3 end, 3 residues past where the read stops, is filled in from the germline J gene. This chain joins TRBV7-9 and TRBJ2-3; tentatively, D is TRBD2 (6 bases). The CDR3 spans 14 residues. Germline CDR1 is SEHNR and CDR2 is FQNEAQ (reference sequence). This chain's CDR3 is CASSFRSSEAAQYF. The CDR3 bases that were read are TGTGCCAGCAGCTTTCGGTCTAGCGAGGCGGCG.

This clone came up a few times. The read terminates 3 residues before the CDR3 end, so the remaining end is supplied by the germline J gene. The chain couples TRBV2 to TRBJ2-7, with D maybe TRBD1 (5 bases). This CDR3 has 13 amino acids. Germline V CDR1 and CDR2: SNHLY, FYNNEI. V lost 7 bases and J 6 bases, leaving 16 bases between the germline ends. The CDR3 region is CASKSQTAFEQYF. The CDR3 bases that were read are TGTGCCAGCAAGTCTCAGACAGCGTTCGAG.

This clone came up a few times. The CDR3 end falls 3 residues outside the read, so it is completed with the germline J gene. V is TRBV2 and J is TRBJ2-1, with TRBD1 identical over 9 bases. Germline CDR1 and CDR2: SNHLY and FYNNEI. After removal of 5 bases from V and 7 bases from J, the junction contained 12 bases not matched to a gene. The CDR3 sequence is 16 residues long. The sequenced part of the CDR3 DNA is TGTGCCAGCAGTCCCGGTGGGACAGGGTACAGTAATGAG. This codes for CASSPGGTGYSNE. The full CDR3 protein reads CASSPGGTGYSNEQFF.

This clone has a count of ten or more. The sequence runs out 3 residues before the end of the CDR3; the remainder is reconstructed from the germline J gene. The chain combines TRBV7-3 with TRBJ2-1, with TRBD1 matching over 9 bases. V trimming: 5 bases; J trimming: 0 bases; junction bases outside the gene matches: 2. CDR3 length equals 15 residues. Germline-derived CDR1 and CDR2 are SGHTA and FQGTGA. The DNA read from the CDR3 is TGTGCCAGCAGCCCGGACAGGGGCTCCTACAATGAG. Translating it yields CASSPDRGSYNE. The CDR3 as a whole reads CASSPDRGSYNEQFF.

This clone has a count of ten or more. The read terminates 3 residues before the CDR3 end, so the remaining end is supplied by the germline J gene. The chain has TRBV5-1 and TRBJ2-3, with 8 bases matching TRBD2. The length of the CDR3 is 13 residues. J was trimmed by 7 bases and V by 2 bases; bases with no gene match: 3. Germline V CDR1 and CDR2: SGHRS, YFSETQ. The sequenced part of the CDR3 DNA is TGCGCCAGCAGCTTAAGGACTAGCAATACG. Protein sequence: CASSLRTSNT. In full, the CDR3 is CASSLRTSNTQYF. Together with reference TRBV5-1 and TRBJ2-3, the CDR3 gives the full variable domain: KAGVTQTPRYLIKTRGQQVTLSCSPISGHRSVSWYQQTPGQGLQFLFEYFSETQRNKGNFPGRFSGRQFSNSRSEMNVSTLELGDSALYLCASSLRTSNTQYFGPGTRLTVL.

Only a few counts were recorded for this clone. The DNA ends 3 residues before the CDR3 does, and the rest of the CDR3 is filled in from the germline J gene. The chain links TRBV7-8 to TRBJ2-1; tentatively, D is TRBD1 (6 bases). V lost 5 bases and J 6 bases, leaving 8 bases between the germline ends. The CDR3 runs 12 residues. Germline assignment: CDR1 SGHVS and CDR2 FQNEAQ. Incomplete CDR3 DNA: TGTGCCAGCAGCCTGGGGGCCAATGAG. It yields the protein CASSLGANE. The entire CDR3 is CASSLGANEQFF.

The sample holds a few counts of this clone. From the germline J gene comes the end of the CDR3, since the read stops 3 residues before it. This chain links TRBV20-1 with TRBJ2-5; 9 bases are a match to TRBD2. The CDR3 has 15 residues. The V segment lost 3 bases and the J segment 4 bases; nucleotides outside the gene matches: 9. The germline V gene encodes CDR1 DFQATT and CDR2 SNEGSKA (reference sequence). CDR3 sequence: CSASPVAGELETQYF. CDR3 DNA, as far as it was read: TGCAGTGCTAGTCCGGTAGCGGGAGAGTTAGAGACC.

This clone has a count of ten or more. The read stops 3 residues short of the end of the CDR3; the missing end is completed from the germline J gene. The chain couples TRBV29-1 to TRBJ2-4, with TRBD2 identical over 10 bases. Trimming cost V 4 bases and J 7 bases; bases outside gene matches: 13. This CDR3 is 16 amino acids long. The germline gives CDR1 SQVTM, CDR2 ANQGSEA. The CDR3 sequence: CSVATSGSSLGNIQYF. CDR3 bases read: TGCAGCGTTGCGACTAGCGGGTCGAGCCTAGGGAACATT.

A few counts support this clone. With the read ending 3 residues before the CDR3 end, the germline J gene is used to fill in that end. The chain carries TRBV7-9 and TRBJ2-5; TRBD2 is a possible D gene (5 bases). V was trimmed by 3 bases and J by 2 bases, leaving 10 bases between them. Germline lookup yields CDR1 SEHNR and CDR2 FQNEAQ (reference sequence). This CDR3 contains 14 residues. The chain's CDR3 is CASSFRSGQETQYF. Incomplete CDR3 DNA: TGTGCCAGCAGCTTCCGTTCGGGGCAAGAGACC.

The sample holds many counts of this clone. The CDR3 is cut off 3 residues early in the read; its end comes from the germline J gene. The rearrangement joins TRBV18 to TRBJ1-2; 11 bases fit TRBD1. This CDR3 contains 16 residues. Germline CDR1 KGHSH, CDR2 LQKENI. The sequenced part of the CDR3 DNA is TGTGCCAGCTCACCACCCGGACAGGGGGCAGTAGGCGGC. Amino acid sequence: CASSPPGQGAVGG. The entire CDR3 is CASSPPGQGAVGGYTF. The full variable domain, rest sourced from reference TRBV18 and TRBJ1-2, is NAGVMQNPRHLVRRRGQEARLRCSPMKGHSHVYWYRQLPEEGLKFMVYLQKENIIDESGMPKERFSAEFPKEGPSILRIQQVVRGDSAAYFCASSPPGQGAVGGYTFGSGTRLTVV.

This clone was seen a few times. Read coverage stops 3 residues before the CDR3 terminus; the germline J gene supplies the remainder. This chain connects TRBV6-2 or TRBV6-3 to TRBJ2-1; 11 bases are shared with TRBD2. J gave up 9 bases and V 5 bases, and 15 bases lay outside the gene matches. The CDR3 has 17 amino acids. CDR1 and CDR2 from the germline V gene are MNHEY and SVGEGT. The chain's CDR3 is CASSKNPVLAGVGEQFF. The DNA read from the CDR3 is TGTGCCAGCAGTAAAAACCCGGTACTAGCGGGGGTGGGTGAG.

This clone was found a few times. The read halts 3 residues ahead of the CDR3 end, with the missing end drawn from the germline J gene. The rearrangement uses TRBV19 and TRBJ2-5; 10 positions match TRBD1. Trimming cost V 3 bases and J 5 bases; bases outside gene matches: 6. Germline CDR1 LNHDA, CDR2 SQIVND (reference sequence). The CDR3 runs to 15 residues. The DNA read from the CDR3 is TGTGCCAGTAGTATTTTCGGGACAGGGGCGGAGACC. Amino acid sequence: CASSIFGTGAET. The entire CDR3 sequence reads CASSIFGTGAETQYF.

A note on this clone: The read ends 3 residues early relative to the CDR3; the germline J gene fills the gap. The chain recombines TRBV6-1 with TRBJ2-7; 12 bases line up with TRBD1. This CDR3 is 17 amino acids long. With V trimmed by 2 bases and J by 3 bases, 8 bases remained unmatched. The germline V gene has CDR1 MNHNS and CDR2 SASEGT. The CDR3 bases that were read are TGTGCCAGCAGTGAATCGGGACAGGGGGCCACAGACTACGAG. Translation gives CASSESGQGATDYE. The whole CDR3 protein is CASSESGQGATDYEQYF.

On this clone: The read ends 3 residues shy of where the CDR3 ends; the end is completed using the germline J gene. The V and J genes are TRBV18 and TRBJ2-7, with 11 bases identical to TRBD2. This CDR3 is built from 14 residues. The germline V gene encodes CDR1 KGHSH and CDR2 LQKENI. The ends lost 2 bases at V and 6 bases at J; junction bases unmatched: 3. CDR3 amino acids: CASSPGSGRGEQYF. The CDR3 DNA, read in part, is TGTGCCAGCTCACCAGGTAGCGGGAGGGGCGAG.

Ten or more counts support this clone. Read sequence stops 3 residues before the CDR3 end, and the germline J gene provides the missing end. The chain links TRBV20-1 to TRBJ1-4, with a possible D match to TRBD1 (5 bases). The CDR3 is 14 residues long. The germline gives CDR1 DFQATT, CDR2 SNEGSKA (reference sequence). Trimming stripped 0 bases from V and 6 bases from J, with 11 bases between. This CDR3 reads CSARDRAGYEKLFF. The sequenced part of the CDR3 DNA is TGCAGTGCTAGAGATAGAGCAGGGTATGAAAAA.

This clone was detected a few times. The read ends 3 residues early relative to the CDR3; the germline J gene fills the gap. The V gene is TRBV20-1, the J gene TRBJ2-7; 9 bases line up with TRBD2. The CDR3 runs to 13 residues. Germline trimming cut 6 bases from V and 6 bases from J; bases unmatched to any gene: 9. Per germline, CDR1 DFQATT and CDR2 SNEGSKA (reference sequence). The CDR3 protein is CSANSLSGSEQYF. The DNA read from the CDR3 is TGCAGTGCCAATTCCCTTAGCGGGAGCGAG.

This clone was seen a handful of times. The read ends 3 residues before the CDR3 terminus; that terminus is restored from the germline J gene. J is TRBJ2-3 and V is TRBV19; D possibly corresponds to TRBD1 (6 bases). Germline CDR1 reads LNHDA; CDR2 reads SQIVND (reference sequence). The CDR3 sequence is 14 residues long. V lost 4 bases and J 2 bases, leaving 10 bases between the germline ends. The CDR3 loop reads CASSTRTVTDTQYF. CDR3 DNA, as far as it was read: TGTGCCAGTAGTACCCGGACAGTCACAGATACG. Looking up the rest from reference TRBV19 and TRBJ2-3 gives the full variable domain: DGGITQSPKYLFRKEGQNVTLSCEQNLNHDAMYWYRQDPGQGLRLIYYSQIVNDFQKGDIAEGYSVSREKKESFPLTVTSAQKNPTAFYLCASSTRTVTDTQYFGPGTRLTVL.

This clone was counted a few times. The CDR3 protein is CASSLLGTGGETQYF. CDR3 bases read: TGCGCCAGCAGCTTGTTGGGGACAGGGGGCGAGACC. The chain recombines TRBV5-1 with TRBJ2-5; TRBD1 matches 12 bases. The sequence runs out 3 residues before the end of the CDR3; the remainder is reconstructed from the germline J gene. Germline V gives CDR1 SGHRS, CDR2 YFSETQ. The CDR3 is 15 amino acids. Trimming cost V 1 base and J 5 bases; bases outside gene matches: 3.

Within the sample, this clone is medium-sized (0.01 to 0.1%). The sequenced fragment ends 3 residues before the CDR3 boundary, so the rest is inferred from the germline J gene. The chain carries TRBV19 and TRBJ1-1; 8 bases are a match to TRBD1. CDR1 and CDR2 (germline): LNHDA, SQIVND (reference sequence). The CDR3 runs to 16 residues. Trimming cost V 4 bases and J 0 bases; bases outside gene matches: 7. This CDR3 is CASSTPRTGLNTEAFF. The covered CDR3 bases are TGTGCCAGTAGTACCCCCCGGACAGGGTTGAACACTGAA.